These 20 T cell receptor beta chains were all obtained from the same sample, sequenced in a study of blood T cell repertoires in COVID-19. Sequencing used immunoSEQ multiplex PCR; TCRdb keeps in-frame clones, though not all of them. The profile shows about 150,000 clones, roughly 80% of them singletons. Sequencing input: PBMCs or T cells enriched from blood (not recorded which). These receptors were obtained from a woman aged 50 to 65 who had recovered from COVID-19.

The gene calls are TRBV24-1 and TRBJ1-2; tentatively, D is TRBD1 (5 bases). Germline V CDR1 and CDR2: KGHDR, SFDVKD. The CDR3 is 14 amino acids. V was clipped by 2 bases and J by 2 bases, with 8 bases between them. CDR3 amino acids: CATSDWTLNYGYTF. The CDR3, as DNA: TGTGCCACCAGTGATTGGACACTCAACTATGGCTACACCTTC.

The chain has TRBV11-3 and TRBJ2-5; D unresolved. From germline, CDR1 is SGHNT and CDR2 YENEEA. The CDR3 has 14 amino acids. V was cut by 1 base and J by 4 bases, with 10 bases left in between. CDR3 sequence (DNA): TGTGCCAGCAGCTTAGGACAAGGAAGAGAGACCCAGTACTTC. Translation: CASSLGQGRETQYF.

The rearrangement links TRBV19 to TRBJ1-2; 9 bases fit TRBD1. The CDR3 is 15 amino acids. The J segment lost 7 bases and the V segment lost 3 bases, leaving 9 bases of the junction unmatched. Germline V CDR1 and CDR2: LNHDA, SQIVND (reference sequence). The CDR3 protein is CASSIRSGTGFGYTF. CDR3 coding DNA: TGTGCCAGTAGTATTCGCTCCGGGACAGGGTTTGGCTACACCTTC. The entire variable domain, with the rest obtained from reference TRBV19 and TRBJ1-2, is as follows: DGGITQSPKYLFRKEGQNVTLSCEQNLNHDAMYWYRQDPGQGLRLIYYSQIVNDFQKGDIAEGYSVSREKKESFPLTVTSAQKNPTAFYLCASSIRSGTGFGYTFGSGTRLTVV.

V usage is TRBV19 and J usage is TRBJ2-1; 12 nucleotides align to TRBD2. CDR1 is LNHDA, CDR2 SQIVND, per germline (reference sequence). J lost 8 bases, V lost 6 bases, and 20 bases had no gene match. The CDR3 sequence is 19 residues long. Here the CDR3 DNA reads TGTGCCAGTAGCCCTATCTCCCGATCGACTAGCGGGAGAGTATATGAGCAGTTCTTC. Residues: CASSPISRSTSGRVYEQFF. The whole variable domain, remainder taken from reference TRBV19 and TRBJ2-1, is DGGITQSPKYLFRKEGQNVTLSCEQNLNHDAMYWYRQDPGQGLRLIYYSQIVNDFQKGDIAEGYSVSREKKESFPLTVTSAQKNPTAFYLCASSPISRSTSGRVYEQFFGPGTRLTVL.

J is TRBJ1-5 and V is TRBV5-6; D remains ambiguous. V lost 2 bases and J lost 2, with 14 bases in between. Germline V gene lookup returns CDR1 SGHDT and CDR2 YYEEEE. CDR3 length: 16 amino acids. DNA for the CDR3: TGTGCCAGCAGCTTAAGAATGAGCATCGGCAATCAGCCCCAGCATTTT. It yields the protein CASSLRMSIGNQPQHF.

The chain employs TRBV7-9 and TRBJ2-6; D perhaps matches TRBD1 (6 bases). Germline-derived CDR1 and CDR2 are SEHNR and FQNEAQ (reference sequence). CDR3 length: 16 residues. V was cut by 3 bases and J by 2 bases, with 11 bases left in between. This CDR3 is CASSFAPGAGANVLTF. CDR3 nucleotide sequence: TGTGCCAGCAGCTTCGCGCCAGGGGCTGGGGCCAACGTCCTGACTTTC.

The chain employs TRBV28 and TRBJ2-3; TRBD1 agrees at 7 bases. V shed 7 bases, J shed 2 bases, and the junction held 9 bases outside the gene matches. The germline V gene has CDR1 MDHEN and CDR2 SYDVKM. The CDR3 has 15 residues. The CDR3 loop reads CASTAPGQPTDTQYF. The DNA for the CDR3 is TGTGCCAGCACCGCGCCGGGACAGCCCACAGATACGCAGTATTTT.

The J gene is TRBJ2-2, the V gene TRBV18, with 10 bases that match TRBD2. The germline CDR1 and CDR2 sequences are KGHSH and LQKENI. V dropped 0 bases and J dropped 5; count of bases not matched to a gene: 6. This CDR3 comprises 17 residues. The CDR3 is CASSPPSGRIETGELFF. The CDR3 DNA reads TGTGCCAGCTCACCACCTAGCGGGAGGATCGAAACCGGGGAGCTGTTTTTT.

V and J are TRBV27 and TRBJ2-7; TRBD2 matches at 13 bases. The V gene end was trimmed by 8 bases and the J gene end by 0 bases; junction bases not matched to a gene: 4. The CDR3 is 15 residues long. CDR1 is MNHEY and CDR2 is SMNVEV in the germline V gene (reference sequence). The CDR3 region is CASATSGGVSYEQYF. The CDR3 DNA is TGTGCCAGCGCTACTAGCGGGGGGGTCTCCTACGAGCAGTACTTC.

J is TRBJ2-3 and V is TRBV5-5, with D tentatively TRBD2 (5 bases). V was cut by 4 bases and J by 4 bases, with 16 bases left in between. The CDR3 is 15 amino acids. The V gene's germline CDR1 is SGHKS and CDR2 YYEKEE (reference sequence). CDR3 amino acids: CASSPQLVLSDTQYF. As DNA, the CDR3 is TGTGCCAGCAGCCCTCAACTAGTTTTGTCAGATACGCAGTATTTT.

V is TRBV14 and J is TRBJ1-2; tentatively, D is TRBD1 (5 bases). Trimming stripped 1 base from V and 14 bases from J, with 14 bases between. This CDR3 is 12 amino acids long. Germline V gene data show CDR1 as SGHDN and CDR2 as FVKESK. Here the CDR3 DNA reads TGTGCCAGCAGCCAAGTGGCCGGTCGGGGGACCTTC. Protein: CASSQVAGRGTF. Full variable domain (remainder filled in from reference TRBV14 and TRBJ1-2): EAGVTQFPSHSVIEKGQTVTLRCDPISGHDNLYWYRRVMGKEIKFLLHFVKESKQDESGMPNNRFLAERTGGTYSTLKVQPAELEDSGVYFCASSQVAGRGTFGSGTRLTVV.

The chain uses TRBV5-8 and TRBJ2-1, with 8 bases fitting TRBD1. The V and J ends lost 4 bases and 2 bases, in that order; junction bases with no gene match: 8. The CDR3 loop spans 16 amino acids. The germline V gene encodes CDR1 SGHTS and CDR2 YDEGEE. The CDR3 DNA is TGTGCCAGCAGCCCCCCCCGACAGGGGACCTACAATGAGCAGTTCTTC. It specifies CASSPPRQGTYNEQFF.

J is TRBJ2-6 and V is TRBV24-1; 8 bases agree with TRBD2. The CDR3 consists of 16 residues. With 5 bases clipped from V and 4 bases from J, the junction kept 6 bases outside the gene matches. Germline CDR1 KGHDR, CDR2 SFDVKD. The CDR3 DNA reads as TGTGCCACCAGTGGCCGAGCGGGAGCCGGGGCCAACGTCCTGACTTTC. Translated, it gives CATSGRAGAGANVLTF.

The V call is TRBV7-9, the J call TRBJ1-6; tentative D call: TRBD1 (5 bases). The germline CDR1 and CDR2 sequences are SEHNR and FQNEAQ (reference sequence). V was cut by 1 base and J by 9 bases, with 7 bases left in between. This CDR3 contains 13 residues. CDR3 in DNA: TGTGCCAGCAGCTTAGATCAGGGTTCACCCCTCCACTTT. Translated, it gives CASSLDQGSPLHF.

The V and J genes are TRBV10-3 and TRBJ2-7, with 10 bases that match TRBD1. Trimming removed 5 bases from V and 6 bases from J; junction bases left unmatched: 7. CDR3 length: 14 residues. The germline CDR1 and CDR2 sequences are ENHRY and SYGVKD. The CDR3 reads CAISTGTGASEQYF. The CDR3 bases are TGTGCCATCAGTACCGGGACAGGGGCGTCCGAGCAGTACTTC.

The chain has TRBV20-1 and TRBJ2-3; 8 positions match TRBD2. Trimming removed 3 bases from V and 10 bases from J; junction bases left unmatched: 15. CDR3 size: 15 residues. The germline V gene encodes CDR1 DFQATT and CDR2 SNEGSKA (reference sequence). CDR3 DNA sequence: TGCAGTGCTAGTGCCGGGACTAGTTCCCCCGGGCCGCAGTATTTT. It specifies CSASAGTSSPGPQYF.

As DNA, the CDR3 is TGTGCCAGCACCTTAGGAGGCGGGAGGGCCCTCTACGAGCAGTACTTC. As protein: CASTLGGGRALYEQYF. The chain is built from TRBV28 and TRBJ2-7; 9 nucleotides agree with TRBD2. V was pared by 7 bases and J by 3 bases, with 13 bases of the junction left unmatched. The CDR3 is 16 residues long. The germline V gene encodes CDR1 MDHEN and CDR2 SYDVKM. Filled out from reference TRBV28 and TRBJ2-7, the complete variable domain reads DVKVTQSSRYLVKRTGEKVFLECVQDMDHENMFWYRQDPGLGLRLIYFSYDVKMKEKGDIPEGYSVSREKKERFSLILESASTNQTSMYLCASTLGGGRALYEQYFGPGTRLTVT.

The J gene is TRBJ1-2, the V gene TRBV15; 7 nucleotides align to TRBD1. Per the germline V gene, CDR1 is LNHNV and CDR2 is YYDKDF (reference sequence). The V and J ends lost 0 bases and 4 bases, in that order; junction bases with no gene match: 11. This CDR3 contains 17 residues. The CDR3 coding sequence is TGTGCCACCAGCAGAGATACCGGCTCGGCAGGGGGCTATGGCTACACCTTC. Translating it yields CATSRDTGSAGGYGYTF. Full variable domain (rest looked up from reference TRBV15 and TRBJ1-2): DAMVIQNPRYQVTQFGKPVTLSCSQTLNHNVMYWYQQKSSQAPKLLFHYYDKDFNNEADTPDNFQSRRPNTSFCFLDIRSPGLGDTAMYLCATSRDTGSAGGYGYTFGSGTRLTVV.

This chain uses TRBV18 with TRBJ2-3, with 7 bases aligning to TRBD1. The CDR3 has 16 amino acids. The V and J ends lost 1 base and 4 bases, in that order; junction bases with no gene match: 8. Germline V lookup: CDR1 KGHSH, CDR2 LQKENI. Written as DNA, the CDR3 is TGTGCCAGCTCACCACGGGTCACAGGGGTGGCAGATACGCAGTATTTT. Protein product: CASSPRVTGVADTQYF.

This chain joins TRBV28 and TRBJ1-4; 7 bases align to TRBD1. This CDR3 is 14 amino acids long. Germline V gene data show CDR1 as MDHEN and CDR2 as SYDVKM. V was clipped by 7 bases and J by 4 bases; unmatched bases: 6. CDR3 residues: CASMGAGGNEKLFF. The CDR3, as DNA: TGTGCCAGCATGGGGGCAGGGGGTAATGAAAAACTGTTTTTT.